This TCR beta chain was recorded in a study of T-cell memory formation after mild COVID-19. This CDR3 is 14 amino acids long. Germline V gene data show CDR1 as SGHRS and CDR2 as YFSETQ. Trimming removed 1 base from V and 1 base from J, with 9 bases in between. Each CDR3 protein gets one entry after TCRdb re-called the 5' RACE reads with MiXCR. This table has approximately 48,000 distinct CDR3 sequences, approximately 8% appearing once. The sequencing input was PBMCs or a T cell subset sorted from them (not recorded which). The sequence came from a man between 18 and 35 years old who had mild COVID-19 (a few samples of this study predate the infection). Cell type and time point are not known. The V and J genes are TRBV5-1 and TRBJ2-7, with a possible D match to TRBD1 (5 bases). The chain's CDR3 is CASSLLGASYEQYF. CDR3 nucleotide sequence: TGCGCCAGCAGCTTGTTAGGGGCTTCCTACGAGCAGTACTTC.